Listed below are T cell receptor beta chains from one sample, sequenced in a study of identifying expanded T cells in peripheral blood. The repertoire was sequenced with immunoSEQ multiplex PCR; TCRdb's copy has only in-frame clones and lacks some. The profile shows about 130,000 clones, 70% to 90% of them singletons. Sequencing input: blood. The receptors originated from a person aged 18 to 69 in good health. Both conserved end residues are part of each CDR3. A D gene is named only where the DNA matches it firmly. A clone size is listed for some rows: how often the clone was seen (once, few, many), or a class if it is expanded.

j_call	clone_size	v_call	d_call	cdr3_aa	cdr3_nt
TRBJ1-6	few	TRBV18	TRBD1	CASSPNRGMNSPLHF	TGTGCCAGCTCACCTAACAGGGGAATGAATTCACCCCTCCACTTT
TRBJ1-4	NA	TRBV30	NA	CAGSTNEKLFF	TGTGCCGGTTCAACTAATGAAAAACTGTTTTTT
TRBJ1-2	NA	TRBV20-1	NA	CSADEGYGYTF	TGCAGTGCCGATGAGGGGTATGGCTACACCTTC
TRBJ2-7	NA	TRBV25-1	NA	CASSELGGSYEQYF	TGTGCCAGCAGTGAATTAGGGGGCTCCTACGAGCAGTACTTC
TRBJ2-7	NA	TRBV6-6	NA	CASSYSMEGRDEQYF	TGTGCCAGCAGTTACTCGATGGAGGGCAGGGACGAGCAGTACTTC
TRBJ1-3	NA	TRBV28	NA	CATTDSGNTIYF	TGTGCTACGACCGACTCTGGAAACACCATATATTTT
TRBJ2-3	NA	TRBV6-5	NA	CASSYSEGSDTQYF	TGTGCCAGCAGTTACTCAGAGGGTTCGGATACGCAGTATTTT
TRBJ1-1	NA	TRBV30	NA	CAWSRMNTEAFF	TGTGCCTGGAGCCGGATGAACACTGAAGCTTTCTTT
TRBJ2-1	NA	TRBV18	NA	CASSAGTPDEQFF	TGTGCCAGCTCAGCCGGGACCCCCGATGAGCAGTTCTTC
TRBJ1-4	NA	TRBV5-8	NA	CASSLVPRQNEKLFF	TGTGCCAGCAGCTTGGTTCCGAGGCAAAATGAAAAACTGTTTTTT
TRBJ2-2	NA	TRBV9	NA	CASSGPRGSTNTGELFF	TGTGCCAGCAGCGGGCCCCGGGGATCCACGAACACCGGGGAGCTGTTTTTT
TRBJ1-1	NA	TRBV5-1	TRBD1	CASSLGGGETEAFF	TGCGCCAGCAGCTTGGGAGGGGGCGAGACTGAAGCTTTCTTT
TRBJ2-5	NA	TRBV5-1	NA	CASSSAGVSQETQYF	TGCGCCAGCAGCTCCGCAGGGGTATCCCAAGAGACCCAGTACTTC
TRBJ1-2	NA	TRBV7-2	NA	CASSLQESNGYTF	TGTGCCAGCAGCTTACAGGAGTCGAATGGCTACACCTTC
TRBJ2-7	NA	TRBV19	NA	CASSPLGQYYEQYF	TGTGCCAGTAGTCCTCTTGGACAGTACTACGAGCAGTACTTC
TRBJ2-7	NA	TRBV28	NA	CASTSGPTYEQYF	TGTGCCAGCACCTCTGGGCCAACCTACGAGCAGTACTTC
TRBJ2-7	NA	TRBV4-3	TRBD2	CASSQAYGTSGPTYEQYF	TGCGCCAGCAGCCAAGCATACGGGACTAGCGGGCCAACCTACGAGCAGTACTTC
TRBJ1-2	NA	TRBV7-9	NA	CASSLTGDYGYTF	TGTGCCAGCAGCTTAACAGGTGACTATGGCTACACCTTC
TRBJ1-6	NA	TRBV5-1	TRBD1	CASSLTRGQGSPLHF	TGCGCCAGCAGCTTGACCAGGGGGCAGGGGTCACCCCTCCACTTT
TRBJ1-1	few	TRBV5-1	NA	CASSLGVNVNTEAFF	TGCGCCAGCAGCTTGGGGGTCAACGTGAACACTGAAGCTTTCTTT
TRBJ1-4	few	TRBV18	NA	CASSPQNTGTANEKLFF	TGTGCCAGCTCACCTCAGAACACCGGGACGGCTAATGAAAAACTGTTTTTT
TRBJ2-3	NA	TRBV27	NA	CASSEGVMDTQYF	TGTGCCAGCAGTGAGGGAGTCATGGATACGCAGTATTTT
TRBJ2-1	NA	TRBV9	NA	CASSVDPRNEQFF	TGTGCCAGCAGCGTAGACCCCCGCAATGAGCAGTTCTTC
TRBJ2-3	NA	TRBV19	TRBD2	CASSIIAGGPRDTQYF	TGTGCCAGTAGTATAATAGCGGGAGGGCCGAGGGATACGCAGTATTTT
TRBJ2-7	NA	TRBV28	TRBD1	CASSRDRESYEQYF	TGTGCCAGCAGTCGGGACAGAGAATCCTACGAGCAGTACTTC
TRBJ1-1	NA	TRBV15	NA	CATSGWTAEAFF	TGTGCCACCAGCGGATGGACAGCTGAAGCTTTCTTT
TRBJ2-2	NA	TRBV28	TRBD1	CASSLGQGAGELFF	TGTGCCAGCAGCCTGGGACAGGGGGCCGGGGAGCTGTTTTTT
TRBJ1-1	NA	TRBV6-5	NA	CASSYPPGTEAFF	TGTGCCAGCAGTTACCCCCCCGGAACTGAAGCTTTCTTT
TRBJ1-5	NA	TRBV10-1	TRBD1	CASSTGQGGQPQHF	TGCGCCAGCAGCACGGGACAGGGTGGTCAGCCCCAGCATTTT
TRBJ1-1	NA	TRBV5-1	NA	CASSLTGQDTEAFF	TGCGCCAGCAGCTTGACGGGACAAGACACTGAAGCTTTCTTT
TRBJ1-4	NA	TRBV28	NA	CASSSVFDSSPNEKLFF	TGTGCCAGCAGTTCCGTATTTGACAGCTCCCCTAATGAAAAACTGTTTTTT
TRBJ1-1	few	TRBV7-8	NA	CASSLVPLDPGRGTEAFF	TGTGCCAGCAGCTTAGTCCCCCTGGATCCGGGGAGGGGGACTGAAGCTTTCTTT
TRBJ2-7	NA	TRBV5-1	NA	CASSLASRVSYEQYF	TGCGCCAGCAGCTTGGCCTCGCGGGTCTCCTACGAGCAGTACTTC
TRBJ1-3	few	TRBV28	NA	CASSLRRLTGNTIYF	TGTGCCAGCAGTTTAAGGCGCTTGACGGGAAACACCATATATTTT
TRBJ1-6	NA	TRBV11-2	NA	CASSWDTRDSPLHF	TGTGCCAGCAGCTGGGACACGAGGGATTCACCCCTCCACTTT
TRBJ2-5	NA	TRBV29-1	TRBD2	CSVRLAGGPWETQYF	TGCAGCGTGCGACTAGCGGGAGGGCCATGGGAGACCCAGTACTTC
TRBJ1-6	NA	TRBV19	NA	CASSNGQIYNSPLHF	TGTGCCAGTAGTAATGGTCAGATTTATAATTCACCCCTCCACTTT
TRBJ2-3	NA	TRBV5-1	NA	CASSLVVGSTDTQYF	TGCGCCAGCAGCTTGGTTGTCGGTAGCACAGATACGCAGTATTTT
TRBJ2-2	NA	TRBV27	NA	CASSLFPGARTGELFF	TGTGCCAGCAGTTTATTCCCAGGGGCGAGGACCGGGGAGCTGTTTTTT
TRBJ2-1	NA	TRBV5-1	TRBD1	CASSPPGQSSYNEQFF	TGCGCCAGCAGTCCGCCGGGACAGAGCTCCTACAATGAGCAGTTCTTC
TRBJ2-2	NA	TRBV4-2	TRBD2	CASSQGLAGGSGELFF	TGTGCCAGCAGCCAAGGACTAGCGGGAGGATCCGGGGAGCTGTTTTTT
TRBJ2-7	NA	TRBV6-6	TRBD1	CASSYRTGDEQYF	TGTGCCAGCAGTTACAGGACAGGGGACGAGCAGTACTTC
TRBJ2-3	NA	TRBV5-1	TRBD2	CASSSTSGGLTDTQYF	TGCGCCAGCAGCTCAACTAGCGGGGGGCTGACAGATACGCAGTATTTT
TRBJ2-2	NA	TRBV29-1	NA	CSVSQGTNTGELFF	TGCAGCGTTTCTCAGGGTACTAACACCGGGGAGCTGTTTTTT
TRBJ1-1	NA	TRBV29-1	NA	CSVVRGASEAFF	TGCAGCGTTGTTCGGGGGGCTTCGGAGGCTTTCTTT
TRBJ2-5	NA	TRBV11-2	NA	CASGRQGETQYF	TGTGCCAGCGGGCGCCAGGGGGAGACCCAGTACTTC
TRBJ2-1	NA	TRBV9	NA	CASSVVQGYNEQFF	TGTGCCAGCAGCGTAGTACAGGGCTACAATGAGCAGTTCTTC
TRBJ2-3	NA	TRBV29-1	NA	CSASVRLDDTQYF	TGCAGCGCATCCGTCCGGCTTGACGATACGCAGTATTTT
TRBJ2-1	NA	TRBV9	TRBD2	CASSVERSSGSYNEQFF	TGTGCCAGCAGCGTAGAACGGTCTAGCGGGTCCTACAATGAGCAGTTCTTC
TRBJ2-5	NA	TRBV7-9	NA	CASSKQGRETQYF	TGTGCCAGCAGCAAACAGGGGAGGGAGACCCAGTACTTC
TRBJ1-1	NA	TRBV5-1	NA	CASSLDRVYLNTEAFF	TGCGCCAGCAGCTTGGATAGGGTGTATCTGAACACTGAAGCTTTCTTT